This T cell receptor (beta chain) is drawn from a study of human T cells and chemical hapten exposure. Study-level findings and limits: No shift was seen in TCRs above 1 in 1000 frequency with DPC sensitization.

In TCRdb, the RACE reads were re-called with MiXCR into one record per CDR3 protein. The sample holds about 360,000 distinct CDR3 sequences; roughly 5% are singletons and the top ten take approximately 2.5%. The sample holds many counts of this clonotype. Its antigen is unknown. This sample's time point: patch test 1, 2 weeks after DPC sensitization. Treatment indicated: therapeutic diphenylcyclopropenone sensitization with weekly scalp DPC. Prior to application of each patch test, blood was drawn. The source of this sequence is a woman aged 45-65 years with alopecia areata. Some clones in this sample may be carry-over from other donors' samples. The sequences come from whole blood, collected in connection with sensitization to the hapten diphenylcyclopropenone (DPC).

The CDR3 region has the DNA TGTGCCAGCAGCGGGGGGACTAGCGGATTCACAGATACGCAGTATTTT. Protein product: CASSGGTSGFTDTQYF. The chain has TRBV13 and TRBJ2-3; 11 bases match TRBD2. J was trimmed by 2 bases and V by 5 bases; bases with no gene match: 6. CDR1 PRHDT and CDR2 FYEKMQ come from the germline V gene (reference sequence). This CDR3 contains 16 residues.